The clone carrying this TCR beta chain was recorded a few times. Sequencing targeted expressed TCRB transcripts, as all isolated RNA had been reverse transcribed. The method was immunoSEQ multiplex PCR; TCRdb's version includes in-frame clones alone and lacks a portion of them. The repertoire holds over 700,000 clones, with about a sixth as singletons. The sample comes from a study of beta chain features in type 1 diabetes. Study context: The examined sorted cells totaled approximately 110 million across samples.

CDR1 is MDHEN, CDR2 SYDVKM, per germline. V shed 4 bases and J 3 bases; nucleotides not matched to a gene: 9. This CDR3 comprises 15 residues. This sequence joins TRBV28 and TRBJ2-7, with 7 bases lining up with TRBD2. The TCR comes from a woman between 18 and 29 years old in good health. Sequencing was done on a sample of naive CD4+ T cells from blood. The CDR3 sequence: CASSSPGGHNYEQYF. In DNA form, the CDR3 reads TGTGCCAGCAGTTCCCCGGGGGGTCACAACTACGAGCAGTACTTC.